This T cell receptor (beta chain) was captured by sequencing in a study of shared clonotypes between healthy human individuals. Data came from immunoSEQ multiplex PCR; TCRdb stores just in-frame clones and leaves some out. There are roughly 1.4 million clones in the sample; about 98.5% occur only once, and over 0.3% lies in the top ten. The CDR3 covers 12 residues. In germline, CDR1 is MDHEN, CDR2 SYDVKM. V was shortened by 7 bases and J by 10 bases, with 14 bases between the two germline ends. Sequences were obtained from naive CD4+ T cells sorted from blood. Specified subset: CD45RA+ positively selected. The source of this sequence is a man aged 25 to 40 in good health. The rearrangement joins TRBV28 to TRBJ2-1; perhaps TRBD2 as D (7 bases). The DNA for the CDR3 is TGTGCCAGCAACAGGGAGGGCCGGGAGCAGTTCTTC. Translated, it gives CASNREGREQFF.